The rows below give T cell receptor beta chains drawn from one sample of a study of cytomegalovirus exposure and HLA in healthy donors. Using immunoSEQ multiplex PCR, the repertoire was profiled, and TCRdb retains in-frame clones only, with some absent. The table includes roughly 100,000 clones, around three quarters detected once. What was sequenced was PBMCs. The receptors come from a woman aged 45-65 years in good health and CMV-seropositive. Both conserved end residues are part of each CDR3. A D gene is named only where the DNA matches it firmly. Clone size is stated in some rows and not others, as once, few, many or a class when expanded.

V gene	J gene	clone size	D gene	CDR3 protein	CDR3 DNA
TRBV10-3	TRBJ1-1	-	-	CAISESGHFTEAFF	TGTGCCATCAGTGAGTCAGGACACTTCACTGAAGCTTTCTTT
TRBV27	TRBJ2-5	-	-	CASRTVRDTLWTQYF	TGTGCCAGCAGAACAGTCCGGGACACGCTCTGGACCCAGTACTTC
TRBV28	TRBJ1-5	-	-	CASRSWGGVQPQHF	TGTGCCAGCAGATCCTGGGGGGGGGTTCAGCCCCAGCATTTT
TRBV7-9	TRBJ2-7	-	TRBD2	CASSPNSGGLSYEQYF	TGTGCCAGCAGCCCAAATAGCGGGGGATTATCCTACGAGCAGTACTTC
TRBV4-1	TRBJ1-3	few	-	CASSQGAGRGAPGNTIYF	TGCGCCAGCAGCCAGGGGGCTGGGCGAGGGGCGCCTGGAAACACCATATATTTT
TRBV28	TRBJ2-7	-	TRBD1	CASSLQGARWEQYF	TGTGCCAGCAGTTTGCAGGGGGCACGTTGGGAGCAGTACTTC
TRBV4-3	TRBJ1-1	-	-	CASSQDTGLIHTEAFF	TGCGCCAGCAGCCAAGATACAGGGCTGATTCACACTGAAGCTTTCTTT
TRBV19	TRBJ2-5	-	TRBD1	CASSIWQGAGWETQYF	TGTGCCAGTAGTATTTGGCAGGGGGCGGGTTGGGAGACCCAGTACTTC
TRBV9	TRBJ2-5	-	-	CASSVGGTSGETQYF	TGTGCCAGCAGCGTAGGGGGAACTAGTGGGGAGACCCAGTACTTC
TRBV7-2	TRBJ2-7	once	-	CASSVTGTNRYEQYF	TGTGCCAGCAGCGTTACAGGGACGAACCGCTACGAGCAGTACTTC
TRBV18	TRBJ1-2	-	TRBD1	CASSPPGQAVNYGYTF	TGTGCCAGCTCACCGCCGGGACAGGCCGTAAACTATGGCTACACCTTC
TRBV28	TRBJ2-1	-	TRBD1	CASSLAGQGARDEQFF	TGTGCCAGCAGTTTAGCGGGACAGGGGGCGCGCGATGAGCAGTTCTTC
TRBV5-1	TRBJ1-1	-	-	CASSEQTLNTEAFF	TGCGCCAGCAGCGAACAGACGTTAAACACTGAAGCTTTCTTT
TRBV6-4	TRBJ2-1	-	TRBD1	CASRRDSLYNEQFF	TGTGCCAGCAGACGGGACAGCCTTTACAATGAGCAGTTCTTC
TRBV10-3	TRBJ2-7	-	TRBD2	CAISEGLAGGLLSYEQYF	TGTGCCATCAGTGAGGGACTAGCGGGGGGGTTATTATCCTACGAGCAGTACTTC
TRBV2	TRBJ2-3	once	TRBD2	CARASGAREPSTDTQYF	TGTGCCAGGGCTAGCGGGGCGAGGGAACCTAGCACAGATACGCAGTATTTT
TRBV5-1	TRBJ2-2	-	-	CASSLGQEHTGELFF	TGCGCCAGCAGCTTGGGGCAGGAACACACCGGGGAGCTGTTTTTT
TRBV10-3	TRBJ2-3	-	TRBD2	CAISASSGKSGTDTQYF	TGCGCCATCAGTGCCTCTAGCGGAAAAAGTGGCACAGATACGCAGTATTTT
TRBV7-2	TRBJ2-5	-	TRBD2	CASSLERLAGGQETQYF	TGTGCCAGCAGCTTAGAGAGGTTGGCGGGGGGACAAGAGACCCAGTACTTC
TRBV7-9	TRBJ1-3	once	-	CASSLPGNTIYF	TGTGCCAGCAGCCTACCTGGAAACACCATATATTTT
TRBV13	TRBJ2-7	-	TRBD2	CASSSWTSDEQYF	TGTGCCAGCAGCTCTTGGACTAGCGACGAGCAGTACTTC
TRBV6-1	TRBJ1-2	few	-	CASARVYGYTF	TGTGCCAGCGCCAGGGTGTATGGCTACACCTTC
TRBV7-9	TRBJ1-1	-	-	CASSSGGSTEAFF	TGTGCCAGCAGCTCCGGGGGTAGCACTGAAGCTTTCTTT
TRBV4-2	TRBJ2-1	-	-	CASSQDIGLPYNEQFF	TGTGCCAGCAGCCAAGATATCGGGTTACCCTACAATGAGCAGTTCTTC
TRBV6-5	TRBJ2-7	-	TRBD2	CASSPSAGTYEQYF	TGTGCCAGCAGCCCTTCAGCGGGGACCTACGAGCAGTACTTC
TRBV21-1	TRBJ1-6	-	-	CASSKVGWTGPYNSPLHF	TGTGCCAGCAGCAAAGTGGGGTGGACAGGGCCCTATAATTCACCCCTCCACTTT
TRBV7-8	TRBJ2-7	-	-	CASSTLTGGYNEQYF	TGTGCCAGCAGCACACTGACCGGGGGTTATAACGAGCAGTACTTC
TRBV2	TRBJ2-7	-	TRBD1	CASSGTGLKVPLF	TGTGCCAGCAGTGGGACAGGTTTAAAGGTGCCCCTCTTC
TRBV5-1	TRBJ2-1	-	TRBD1	CASSLGDSNNEQFF	TGCGCCAGCAGCTTGGGGGACAGCAACAATGAGCAGTTCTTC
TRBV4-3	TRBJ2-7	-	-	CASSQEGEFPYEQYF	TGCGCCAGCAGCCAAGAAGGAGAGTTCCCCTACGAGCAGTACTTC
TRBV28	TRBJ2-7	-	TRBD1	CASSLDRASYEQYF	TGTGCCAGCAGTTTGGACAGGGCCTCCTACGAGCAGTACTTC
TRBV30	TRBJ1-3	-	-	CAWSVGGRNTIYF	TGTGCCTGGAGTGTCGGGGGGCGAAACACCATATATTTT
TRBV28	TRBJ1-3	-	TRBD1	CASSPGTGTGNTIYF	TGTGCCAGCAGCCCCGGGACAGGGACAGGAAACACCATATATTTT
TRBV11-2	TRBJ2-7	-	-	CASSFAASRNEQYF	TGTGCCAGCAGCTTCGCGGCTAGCAGAAACGAGCAGTACTTC
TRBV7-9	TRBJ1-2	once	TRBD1	CASSSTTGDADSRGYTF	TGTGCCAGCAGCTCAACTACAGGGGACGCCGACTCAAGGGGCTACACCTTC
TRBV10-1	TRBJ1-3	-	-	CASSEDRPRGSGNTIYF	TGCGCCAGCAGTGAGGACAGGCCACGGGGCTCTGGAAACACCATATATTTT
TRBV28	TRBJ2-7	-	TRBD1	CASSPWRQGLPGQYF	TGTGCCAGCAGCCCTTGGAGACAGGGTCTCCCGGGGCAGTACTTC
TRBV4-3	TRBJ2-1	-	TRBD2	CASSTRGGGGNEQFF	TGCGCCAGCAGCACCCGTGGCGGGGGGGGCAATGAGCAGTTCTTC
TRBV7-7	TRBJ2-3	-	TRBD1	CASSPDRFRTDTQYF	TGTGCCAGCAGCCCGGACAGGTTTCGCACAGATACGCAGTATTTT
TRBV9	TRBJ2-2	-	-	CASSLGASQNTGELFF	TGTGCCAGCAGCCTGGGGGCGTCCCAGAACACCGGGGAGCTGTTTTTT
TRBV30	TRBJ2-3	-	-	CAWSVLGRLLTDTQYF	TGTGCCTGGAGTGTACTTGGCAGGCTATTGACAGATACGCAGTATTTT
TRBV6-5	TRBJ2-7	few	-	CASSSRRGSEQYF	TGTGCCAGCAGTTCCCGGAGGGGCTCCGAGCAGTACTTC
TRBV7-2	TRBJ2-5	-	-	CASSLVGLQQETQYF	TGTGCCAGCAGCTTAGTTGGACTCCAACAAGAGACCCAGTACTTC
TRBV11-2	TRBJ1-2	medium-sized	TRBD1	CASSSQGIYGYTF	TGTGCCAGCAGCTCACAGGGGATCTATGGCTACACCTTC
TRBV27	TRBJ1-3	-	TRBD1	CASRGTGGNTIYF	TGTGCCAGCAGAGGGACAGGGGGAAACACCATATATTTT
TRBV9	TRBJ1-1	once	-	CASSVGGSLTEAFF	TGTGCCAGCAGCGTAGGGGGCAGTCTCACTGAAGCTTTCTTT